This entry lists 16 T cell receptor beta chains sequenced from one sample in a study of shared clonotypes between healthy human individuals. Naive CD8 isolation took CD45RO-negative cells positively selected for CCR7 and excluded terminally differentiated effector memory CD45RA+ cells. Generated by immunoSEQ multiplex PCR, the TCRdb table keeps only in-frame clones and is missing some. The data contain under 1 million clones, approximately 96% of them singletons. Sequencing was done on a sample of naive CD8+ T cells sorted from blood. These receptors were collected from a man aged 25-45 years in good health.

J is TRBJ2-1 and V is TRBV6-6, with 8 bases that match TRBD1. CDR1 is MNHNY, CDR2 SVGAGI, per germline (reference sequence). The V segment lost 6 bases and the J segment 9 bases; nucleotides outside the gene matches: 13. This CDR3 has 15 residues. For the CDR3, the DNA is TGTGCCAGCAGCGGACAGGGTCGAACCTTCGGTGAGCAGTTCTTC. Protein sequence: CASSGQGRTFGEQFF.

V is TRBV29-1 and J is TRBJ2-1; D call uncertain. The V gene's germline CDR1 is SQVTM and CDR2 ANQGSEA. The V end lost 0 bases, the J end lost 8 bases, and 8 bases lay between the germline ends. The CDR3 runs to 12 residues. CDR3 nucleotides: TGCAGCGTTGAAGATTTGGTCGATGAGCAGTTCTTC. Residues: CSVEDLVDEQFF.

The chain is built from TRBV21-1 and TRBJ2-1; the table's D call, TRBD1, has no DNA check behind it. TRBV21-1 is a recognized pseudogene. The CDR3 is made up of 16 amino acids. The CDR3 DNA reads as TGTGCCAGCAGCAGGGGCAGGTCCAGCTCCTACAATGAGCAGTTCTTC. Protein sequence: CASSRGRSSSYNEQFF.

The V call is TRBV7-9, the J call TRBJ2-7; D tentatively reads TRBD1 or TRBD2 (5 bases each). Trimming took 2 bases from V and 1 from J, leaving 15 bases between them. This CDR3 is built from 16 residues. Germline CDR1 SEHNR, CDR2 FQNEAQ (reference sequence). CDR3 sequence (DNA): TGTGCCAGCAGCTTACCCCCAGGGAGAGTGTCCTACGAGCAGTACTTC. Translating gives CASSLPPGRVSYEQYF. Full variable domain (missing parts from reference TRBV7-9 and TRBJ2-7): DTGVSQNPRHKITKRGQNVTFRCDPISEHNRLYWYRQTLGQGPEFLTYFQNEAQLEKSRLLSDRFSAERPKGSFSTLEIQRTEQGDSAMYLCASSLPPGRVSYEQYFGPGTRLTVT.

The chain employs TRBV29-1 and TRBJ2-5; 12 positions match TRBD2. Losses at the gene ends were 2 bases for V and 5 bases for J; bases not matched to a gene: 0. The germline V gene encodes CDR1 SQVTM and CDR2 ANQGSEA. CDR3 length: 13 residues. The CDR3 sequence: CSVETSGRETQYF. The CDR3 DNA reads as TGCAGCGTTGAAACTAGCGGGAGGGAGACCCAGTACTTC.

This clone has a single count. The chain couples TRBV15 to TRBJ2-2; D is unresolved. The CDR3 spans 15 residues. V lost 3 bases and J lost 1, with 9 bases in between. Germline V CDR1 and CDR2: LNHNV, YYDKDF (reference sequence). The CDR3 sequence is CATSSALGNTGELFF. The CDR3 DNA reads TGTGCCACCAGCAGCGCCTTGGGGAACACCGGGGAGCTGTTTTTT.

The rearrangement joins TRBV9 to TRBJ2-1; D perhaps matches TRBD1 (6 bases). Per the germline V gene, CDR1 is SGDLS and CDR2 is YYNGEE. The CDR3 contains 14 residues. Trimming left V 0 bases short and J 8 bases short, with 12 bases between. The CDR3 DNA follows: TGTGCCAGCAGCGTAGAGGGGGTGGGCGATGAGCAGTTCTTC. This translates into CASSVEGVGDEQFF.

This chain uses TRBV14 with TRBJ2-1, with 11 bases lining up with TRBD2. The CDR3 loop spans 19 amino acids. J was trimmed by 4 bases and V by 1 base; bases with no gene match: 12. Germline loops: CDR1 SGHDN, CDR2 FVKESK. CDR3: CASSQGTSGWGQMYNEQFF. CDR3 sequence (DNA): TGTGCCAGCAGCCAAGGGACTAGCGGGTGGGGTCAGATGTACAATGAGCAGTTCTTC.

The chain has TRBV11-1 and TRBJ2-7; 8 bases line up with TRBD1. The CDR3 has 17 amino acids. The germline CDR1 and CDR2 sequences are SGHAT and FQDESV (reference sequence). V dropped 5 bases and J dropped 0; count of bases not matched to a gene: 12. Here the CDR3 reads CASSPPPGDRSSYEQYF. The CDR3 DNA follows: TGTGCCAGCAGCCCACCTCCCGGGGACAGGAGCTCCTACGAGCAGTACTTC. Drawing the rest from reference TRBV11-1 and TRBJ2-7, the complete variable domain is EAEVAQSPRYKITEKSQAVAFWCDPISGHATLYWYRQILGQGPELLVQFQDESVVDDSQLPKDRFSAERLKGVDSTLKIQPAELGDSAMYLCASSPPPGDRSSYEQYFGPGTRLTVT.

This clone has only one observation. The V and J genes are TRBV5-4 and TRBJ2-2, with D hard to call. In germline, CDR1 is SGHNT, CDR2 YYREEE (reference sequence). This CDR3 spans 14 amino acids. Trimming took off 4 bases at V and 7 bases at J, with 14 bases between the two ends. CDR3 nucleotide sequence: TGTGCCAGCAGCGGACGAGAATCGGTCGGGGAGCTGTTTTTT. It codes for CASSGRESVGELFF.

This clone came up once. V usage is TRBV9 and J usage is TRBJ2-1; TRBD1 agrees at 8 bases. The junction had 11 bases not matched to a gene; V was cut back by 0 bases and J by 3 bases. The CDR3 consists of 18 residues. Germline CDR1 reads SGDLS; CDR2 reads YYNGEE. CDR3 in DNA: TGTGCCAGCAGCGTAGCTACAGAGGACAGGGAAAACTACAATGAGCAGTTCTTC. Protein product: CASSVATEDRENYNEQFF. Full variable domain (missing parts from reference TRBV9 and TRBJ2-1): DSGVTQTPKHLITATGQRVTLRCSPRSGDLSVYWYQQSLDQGLQFLIQYYNGEERAKGNILERFSAQQFPDLHSELNLSSLELGDSALYFCASSVATEDRENYNEQFFGPGTRLTVL.

In DNA, the CDR3 is TGTGCCAGCAGCGTAGGGTTAGGCCATCAGCCCCAGCATTTT. As protein: CASSVGLGHQPQHF. The chain combines TRBV9 with TRBJ1-5; D gene ambiguous. V dropped 0 bases and J dropped 5 bases, with 9 bases sitting between them. This CDR3 has 14 residues. Germline V CDR1 and CDR2: SGDLS, YYNGEE.

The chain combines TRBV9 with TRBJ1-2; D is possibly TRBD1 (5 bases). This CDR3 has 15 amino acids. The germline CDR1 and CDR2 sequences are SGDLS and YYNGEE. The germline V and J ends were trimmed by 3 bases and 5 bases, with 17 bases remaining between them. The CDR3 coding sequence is TGTGCCAGCAGCGGATTTACCCCGGGGCTTTATGGCTACACCTTC. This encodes CASSGFTPGLYGYTF.

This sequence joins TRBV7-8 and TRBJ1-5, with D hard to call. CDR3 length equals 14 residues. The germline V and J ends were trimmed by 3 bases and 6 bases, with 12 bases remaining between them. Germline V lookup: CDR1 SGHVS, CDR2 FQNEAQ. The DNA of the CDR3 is TGTGCCAGCAGCTTGGGAGGGAGGAGTCAGCCCCAGCATTTT. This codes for CASSLGGRSQPQHF.

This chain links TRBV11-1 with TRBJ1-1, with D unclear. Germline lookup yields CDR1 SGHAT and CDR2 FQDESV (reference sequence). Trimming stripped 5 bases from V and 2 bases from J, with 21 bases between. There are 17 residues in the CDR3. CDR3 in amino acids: CASSGTTVLGSNTEAFF. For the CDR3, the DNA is TGTGCCAGCAGCGGAACGACGGTCCTTGGTAGTAACACTGAAGCTTTCTTT. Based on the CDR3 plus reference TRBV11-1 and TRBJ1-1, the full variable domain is EAEVAQSPRYKITEKSQAVAFWCDPISGHATLYWYRQILGQGPELLVQFQDESVVDDSQLPKDRFSAERLKGVDSTLKIQPAELGDSAMYLCASSGTTVLGSNTEAFFGQGTRLTVV.

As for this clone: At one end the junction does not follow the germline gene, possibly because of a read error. CDR3 sequence: CASSLTTAWNSEAFF. The CDR3 coding sequence is TGTGCCAGCAGCCTCACGACAGCTTGGAACTCTGAAGCTTTCTTT. This chain uses TRBV25-1 with TRBJ1-1; D is possibly TRBD1 (5 bases). This CDR3 has 15 amino acids. Germline lookup yields CDR1 MGHDK and CDR2 SYGVNS.